This entry lists 30 T cell receptor beta chains sequenced from one sample in a study of CD8 T cells in Susac syndrome. After extraction with the RNeasy kit, about 0.45 to 1 ug of the RNA was reverse transcribed using random hexamers. MiXCR, applied by TCRdb to the immunoSEQ multiplex PCR reads, yields one record per CDR3 protein. The table lists roughly 60,000 distinct CDR3 sequences, around nine tenths of them singletons. Sequences were obtained from CD8+ T cells from PBMCs. All receptors derive from a human donor in good health.

The gene calls are TRBV14 and TRBJ1-6; no clear D. Trimming pared 1 base from V and 7 bases from J, leaving 17 bases between. Germline CDR1 reads SGHDN; CDR2 reads FVKESK. CDR3 length: 17 residues. In DNA form, the CDR3 reads TGTGCCAGCAGCCAAGCCTCCCACCCCGGACCGAATTCACCCCTCCACTTT. Protein sequence: CASSQASHPGPNSPLHF.

In DNA form, the CDR3 reads TGTGCCAGCAGCGTACCTAGATTTAAGGCTCTCAATGAGCAGTTCTTC. As protein: CASSVPRFKALNEQFF. V usage is TRBV5-6 and J usage is TRBJ2-1; D gene unclear. V lost 4 bases, J lost 6 bases, and 20 bases lay in between. The CDR3 loop spans 16 amino acids. In germline, CDR1 is SGHDT, CDR2 YYEEEE.

This sequence joins TRBV5-1 and TRBJ2-1; D is ambiguous. V shed 4 bases and J shed 0 bases, with 11 bases lying between them. In germline, CDR1 is SGHRS, CDR2 YFSETQ. The CDR3 runs to 15 residues. The CDR3 spells CASSGSLSSYNEQFF. Written as DNA, the CDR3 is TGCGCCAGCAGCGGTAGTCTAAGCTCCTACAATGAGCAGTTCTTC.

This clonotype was found a few times. The genes are TRBV5-1 and TRBJ1-1, with 9 positions matching TRBD1. Unmatched junction bases numbered 8, after V lost 2 bases and J lost 0 bases. Looked up from germline, CDR1 is SGHRS and CDR2 is YFSETQ. CDR3 size: 17 residues. CDR3 sequence (DNA): TGCGCCAGCAGCTTATGGCGTGACAGGGGGATGAACACTGAAGCTTTCTTT. It encodes CASSLWRDRGMNTEAFF.

The chain combines TRBV19 with TRBJ2-2, with 7 bases lining up with TRBD1. Germline V gene data show CDR1 as LNHDA and CDR2 as SQIVND (reference sequence). CDR3 length: 14 amino acids. J lost 4 bases, V lost 3 bases, and 2 bases had no gene match. This CDR3 is CASSISGGTGELFF. In nucleotides, the CDR3 is TGTGCCAGTAGTATCTCAGGGGGCACCGGGGAGCTGTTTTTT. The full variable domain, its missing parts supplied by reference TRBV19 and TRBJ2-2, is DGGITQSPKYLFRKEGQNVTLSCEQNLNHDAMYWYRQDPGQGLRLIYYSQIVNDFQKGDIAEGYSVSREKKESFPLTVTSAQKNPTAFYLCASSISGGTGELFFGEGSRLTVL.

This clonotype was counted a single time. V and J are TRBV25-1 and TRBJ2-1; D is possibly TRBD2 (7 bases). CDR1 MGHDK and CDR2 SYGVNS come from the germline V gene. V lost 3 bases to trimming and J lost 3 bases, with 15 bases between them. The CDR3 length is 16 residues. For the CDR3, the DNA is TGTGCCAGCAGTGAGAGGGGGGGGTCGGACTACAATGAGCAGTTCTTC. This encodes CASSERGGSDYNEQFF.

This rearrangement joins TRBV3-1 to TRBJ2-5; 9 nucleotides match TRBD1. V shed 0 bases, J shed 3 bases, and the junction held 5 bases outside the gene matches. This CDR3 is built from 16 residues. The germline V gene encodes CDR1 LGHDT and CDR2 YNNKEL (reference sequence). The CDR3 nucleotides are TGTGCCAGCAGCCAAGAAAGCACAGGGGGCGAAGAGACCCAGTACTTC. The encoded protein is CASSQESTGGEETQYF.

This chain connects TRBV19 to TRBJ1-1; 10 bases agree with TRBD1. V lost 5 bases to trimming and J lost 3 bases; unmatched junction nucleotides: 12. Germline loops: CDR1 LNHDA, CDR2 SQIVND (reference sequence). There are 17 residues in the CDR3. The CDR3 reads CASSALWDRGRHTEAFF. The DNA for the CDR3 is TGTGCCAGTAGTGCCCTATGGGACAGGGGCAGGCACACTGAAGCTTTCTTT.

This chain connects TRBV7-8 to TRBJ2-1, with TRBD1 matching 10 bases. V shed 5 bases, J shed 6 bases, and the junction held 7 bases outside the gene matches. This CDR3 comprises 15 residues. From germline, CDR1 is SGHVS and CDR2 FQNEAQ. The CDR3 DNA reads TGTGCCAGCAGCAGTGACAGGGGGCGAGGCAATGAGCAGTTCTTC. It yields the protein CASSSDRGRGNEQFF.

The chain couples TRBV7-9 to TRBJ2-5, with unresolved D. The length of the CDR3 is 15 residues. From germline, CDR1 is SEHNR and CDR2 FQNEAQ (reference sequence). With 5 bases removed from V and 2 bases from J, the gap between germline ends came to 15 bases. CDR3 in DNA: TGTGCCAGCAGCCCTACCAATGCATTTCAAGAGACCCAGTACTTC. It yields the protein CASSPTNAFQETQYF.

V and J are TRBV6-5 and TRBJ2-7; weak D call: TRBD1 (5 bases). Germline V gene sequence: CDR1 MNHEY, CDR2 SVGAGI. CDR3 length: 14 amino acids. V lost 0 bases and J 3 bases, leaving 9 bases between the germline ends. Here the CDR3 DNA reads TGTGCCAGCAGTTACTCGTCAGGGTACTACGAGCAGTACTTC. This gives the protein CASSYSSGYYEQYF.

The rearrangement links TRBV13 to TRBJ2-1; TRBD2 matches at 8 bases. J gave up 7 bases and V 4 bases, and 6 bases lay outside the gene matches. The germline gives CDR1 PRHDT, CDR2 FYEKMQ (reference sequence). CDR3 size: 14 residues. CDR3 region: CASSSEGLANEQFF. The CDR3 nucleotides read TGTGCCAGCAGCTCAGAAGGACTAGCTAATGAGCAGTTCTTC.

J is TRBJ2-4 and V is TRBV10-3, with D hard to call. Looked up from germline, CDR1 is ENHRY and CDR2 is SYGVKD. With 3 bases removed from V and 1 base from J, the gap between germline ends came to 10 bases. This CDR3 spans 15 amino acids. The CDR3 DNA sequence: TGTGCCATCAGTGAAGAGTATCCTGCCAAAAACATTCAGTACTTC. It specifies CAISEEYPAKNIQYF.

V usage is TRBV4-2 and J usage is TRBJ1-5; possibly TRBD1 for D (6 bases). Germline CDR1 and CDR2: LGHNA and YNFKEQ. Between the trimmed V and J ends, which lost 0 bases and 6 bases, there was a span of 12 bases. This CDR3 is 15 amino acids long. For the CDR3, the DNA is TGTGCCAGCAGCCAAGACAAACAGGGAACTCAGCCCCAGCATTTT. Amino acid sequence: CASSQDKQGTQPQHF.

This rearrangement joins TRBV29-1 to TRBJ2-1; 11 bases map to TRBD1. The V segment lost 7 bases and the J segment 6 bases; nucleotides outside the gene matches: 5. The CDR3 extends over 13 amino acids. The V gene's germline CDR1 is SQVTM and CDR2 ANQGSEA. The CDR3 is CSDLGQGANEQFF. Written as DNA, the CDR3 is TGCAGCGACCTAGGACAGGGGGCCAATGAGCAGTTCTTC.

The J gene is TRBJ2-7, the V gene TRBV27, with 8 positions matching TRBD1. This CDR3 comprises 14 residues. V lost 3 bases and J lost 7; bases outside the gene matches: 8. Germline V gene lookup returns CDR1 MNHEY and CDR2 SMNVEV (reference sequence). This CDR3 reads CASSLVQGAREQYF. The CDR3 DNA is TGTGCCAGCAGTTTGGTTCAGGGGGCTCGTGAGCAGTACTTC.

The chain is built from TRBV28 and TRBJ2-1; D ambiguous. The length of the CDR3 is 13 residues. Germline CDR1 MDHEN, CDR2 SYDVKM. Trimming shortened V by 2 bases and J by 5 bases, and 7 bases separated the two germline ends. CDR3 sequence (DNA): TGTGCCAGCAGTTTAGGGTACCACAATGAGCAGTTCTTC. Its translation is CASSLGYHNEQFF.

The chain is built from TRBV6-2 or TRBV6-3 and TRBJ2-4; D is unresolved. CDR1 is MNHEY, CDR2 SVGEGT, per germline. The V and J ends lost 4 bases and 9 bases respectively, with 22 bases between them. The CDR3 has 16 residues. CDR3 protein: CASSSPVGRSLPIQYF. The CDR3 DNA follows: TGTGCCAGCAGTTCCCCGGTTGGGCGGTCCCTTCCCATTCAGTACTTC.

J is TRBJ1-2 and V is TRBV29-1, with a weak D call TRBD1 (6 bases). This CDR3 is built from 15 residues. V was trimmed by 0 bases and J by 3 bases, leaving 14 bases between them. Looked up from germline, CDR1 is SQVTM and CDR2 is ANQGSEA. CDR3 coding DNA: TGCAGCGTTGAAGATGTACAGGGCGAAGACTATGGCTACACCTTC. Protein sequence: CSVEDVQGEDYGYTF.

The chain employs TRBV7-9 and TRBJ2-2; D not certain. This CDR3 is built from 12 residues. Per germline, CDR1 SEHNR and CDR2 FQNEAQ (reference sequence). Trimming took 5 bases from V and 7 from J, leaving 8 bases between them. Here the CDR3 DNA reads TGTGCCAGCAGCCAAGACCTCGGGGAGCTGTTTTTT. Protein: CASSQDLGELFF.

V usage is TRBV20-1 and J usage is TRBJ2-7, with 10 bases fitting TRBD2. The CDR3 is made up of 14 amino acids. The V gene's germline CDR1 is DFQATT and CDR2 SNEGSKA (reference sequence). J gave up 3 bases and V 2 bases, and 4 bases lay outside the gene matches. The CDR3 spells CSARRASGGYEQYF. CDR3 DNA: TGCAGTGCTAGACGAGCTAGCGGGGGCTACGAGCAGTACTTC.

J is TRBJ1-1 and V is TRBV6-1, with D possibly TRBD1 on 5 matching bases. The ends were cut back, 0 bases at V and 0 bases at J, with 11 bases in the middle. Germline-derived CDR1 and CDR2 are MNHNS and SASEGT. The length of the CDR3 is 16 residues. The CDR3 nucleotides are TGTGCCAGCAGTGAAGCGTACGGGACTCTGAACACTGAAGCTTTCTTT. Translated: CASSEAYGTLNTEAFF.

This rearrangement joins TRBV12-5 to TRBJ2-2; 7 nucleotides line up with TRBD2. Germline CDR1 is LGHNT and CDR2 is FRNRAP. V lost 0 bases and J lost 5; bases outside the gene matches: 3. The length of the CDR3 is 15 residues. The CDR3 loop is CASGLVGRETGELFF. CDR3 in DNA: TGTGCTAGTGGTTTGGTAGGGAGGGAGACCGGGGAGCTGTTTTTT.

V is TRBV15 and J is TRBJ1-6, with D hard to call. Germline loops: CDR1 LNHNV, CDR2 YYDKDF (reference sequence). The length of the CDR3 is 16 residues. Trimming took off 1 base at V and 7 bases at J, with 14 bases between the two ends. The CDR3 loop is CATSRAVRAANSPLHF. CDR3 nucleotide sequence: TGTGCCACCAGCAGAGCTGTGAGGGCGGCAAATTCACCCCTCCACTTT.

The rearrangement joins TRBV12-3 or TRBV12-4 to TRBJ2-1; D is unclear. Trimming cost V 5 bases and J 0 bases, with 14 bases left between them. The CDR3 extends over 16 amino acids. CDR3 sequence (DNA): TGTGCCAGCAGTCCCACCTGGGCAAGCTCCTACAATGAGCAGTTCTTC. This codes for CASSPTWASSYNEQFF.

The chain links TRBV29-1 to TRBJ1-2, with D maybe TRBD1 (6 bases). Germline V gives CDR1 SQVTM, CDR2 ANQGSEA. CDR3 length: 13 residues. V was clipped by 5 bases and J by 3 bases, with 13 bases between them. The CDR3 loop reads CSVLQGHHYGYTF. CDR3 DNA sequence: TGCAGCGTTCTACAGGGACATCACTATGGCTACACCTTC.

The V call is TRBV9, the J call TRBJ2-2; tentative D call: TRBD1 (5 bases). V was shortened by 9 bases and J by 7 bases, with 16 bases between the two germline ends. The germline V gene has CDR1 SGDLS and CDR2 YYNGEE. The CDR3 length is 13 residues. The CDR3 loop reads CATSQGSDGELFF. CDR3 DNA sequence: TGTGCCACATCTCAGGGATCTGACGGGGAGCTGTTTTTT. Combining the CDR3 with reference TRBV9 and TRBJ2-2 gives the whole variable domain DSGVTQTPKHLITATGQRVTLRCSPRSGDLSVYWYQQSLDQGLQFLIQYYNGEERAKGNILERFSAQQFPDLHSELNLSSLELGDSALYFCATSQGSDGELFFGEGSRLTVL.

This rearrangement joins TRBV30 to TRBJ2-2; D remains unclear. The CDR3 is made up of 13 amino acids. V was trimmed by 0 bases and J by 6 bases, leaving 8 bases between them. CDR1 is GTSNPN, CDR2 SVGIG, per germline (reference sequence). The CDR3 spells CAWSVTEPGELFF. The CDR3 DNA reads as TGTGCCTGGAGTGTAACGGAACCCGGGGAGCTGTTTTTT.

This clonotype has a single count. This rearrangement joins TRBV13 to TRBJ1-1, with 8 nucleotides matching TRBD1. The V and J ends lost 5 bases and 3 bases, in that order; junction bases with no gene match: 14. The CDR3 has 17 amino acids. Per germline, CDR1 PRHDT and CDR2 FYEKMQ (reference sequence). Here the CDR3 reads CASSINSLQGADTEAFF. Written as DNA, the CDR3 is TGTGCCAGCAGCATCAACAGTTTGCAGGGGGCGGACACTGAAGCTTTCTTT.

The gene calls are TRBV5-4 and TRBJ1-1; D remains ambiguous. Trimming removed 1 base at V and 4 bases at J, with 8 bases between. This CDR3 spans 13 amino acids. The germline CDR1 and CDR2 sequences are SGHNT and YYREEE (reference sequence). The CDR3 loop reads CASSLSFVTEAFF. The CDR3 DNA reads as TGTGCCAGCAGCTTGAGTTTTGTCACTGAAGCTTTCTTT.